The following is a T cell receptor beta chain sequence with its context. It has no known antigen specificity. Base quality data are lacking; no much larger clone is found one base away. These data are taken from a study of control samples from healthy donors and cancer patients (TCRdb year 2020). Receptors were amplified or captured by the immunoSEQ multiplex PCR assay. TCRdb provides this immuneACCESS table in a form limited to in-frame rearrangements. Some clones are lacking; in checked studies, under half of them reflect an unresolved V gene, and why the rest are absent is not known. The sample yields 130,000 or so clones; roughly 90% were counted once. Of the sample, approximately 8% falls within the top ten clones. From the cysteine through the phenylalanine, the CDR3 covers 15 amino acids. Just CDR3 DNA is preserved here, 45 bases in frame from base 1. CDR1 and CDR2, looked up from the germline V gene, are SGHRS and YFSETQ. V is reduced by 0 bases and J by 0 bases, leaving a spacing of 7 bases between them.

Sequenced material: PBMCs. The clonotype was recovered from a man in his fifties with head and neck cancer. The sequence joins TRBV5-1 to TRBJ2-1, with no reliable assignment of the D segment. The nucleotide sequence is TGCGCCAGCAGCTTGGCCGGTGACTCCTACAATGAGCAGTTCTTC. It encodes CASSLAGDSYNEQFF.